The T cell receptor (beta chain) under discussion was sequenced for a study of cytotoxic CD8 clonotypes in ibrutinib-treated CLL. Study-wide background: Over 9 relapsed/refractory, roughly 16 treatment-naive; about 17 IGHV unmutated. On average, approximately 95,000 productive rearrangements and approximately 250,000 productive templates per sample. Patients attained about 25 partial and 2 complete responses; at median about 74 months, around 15 remained remitted while 12 progressed.

As regards this clone: The antigen remains undetermined.

Study-wide points: Clonality measured at baseline exceeded age-matched healthy donors, tracking circulating CD8+ T-cell counts.

Only in-frame clones appear in the TCRdb table, and some are missing; sequencing was by immunoSEQ multiplex PCR. The sample carries about 140,000 clones, 77% recorded once. Germline CDR1 and CDR2: SGHRS and YFSETQ. The CDR3 has 14 amino acids. After removal of 1 base from V and 6 bases from J, the junction contained 3 bases not matched to a gene. This chain connects TRBV5-1 to TRBJ2-1; 8 nucleotides align to TRBD2. The specimen was PBMCs, collected after 12 months of ibrutinib treatment. This clonotype originated in a human donor with chronic lymphocytic leukemia. This chain's CDR3 is CASSLREGRNEQFF. The CDR3 DNA sequence: TGCGCCAGCAGCTTGCGGGAGGGCCGCAATGAGCAGTTCTTC.